This TCR beta chain originates from a study of blood T cell repertoires in COVID-19 (dated by TCRdb to about 2020). In terms of the full investigation: Samples from collaborators originated in the United States, Italy and Spain and spanned both the acute and convalescent phases of COVID-19. The prospective study material was composed of cDNA or gDNA derived from T cells, B-cell-depleted T cells, or PBMCs. The dataset comprised deeply sampled blood TCRbeta repertoires from subjects exposed to, actively infected with, or recovered from COVID-19. A freely available public database, intended as a resource for researchers studying the immune response to SARS-CoV-2, is where the repertoires were released. Samples came from the ongoing ImmuneRACE study (first 160 participants) plus 1,254 subjects from 6 global collaborators. Nearly every sample came with metadata listing a de-identified subject ID, COVID-19 status, age in years and sex. Where available, HLA class I and class II types were taken from metadata supplied by the sample provider and were not determined by assay-based typing.

Here is what the overall study found, with its caveats: The amount of clinical and demographic metadata varied by source and participant and was provided uncurated.

Whole blood was collected in K2EDTA tubes by collaborating institutions according to the institutions' own protocols. For TCRbeta analysis, collaborator samples were shipped as frozen whole blood, as isolated PBMCs, or as DNA extracted from either sample type. As to this clone: Its antigen specificity is not known. The input lacks base qualities; no much larger clone sits a single base away.

Reading from cysteine to phenylalanine, the CDR3 counts 12 amino acids. The kept DNA is CDR3 alone, 36 bases in frame from the first base. The V and J ends are trimmed by 3 bases and 9 bases, leaving 11 bases between them. CDR1 and CDR2 (ENHRY, SYGVKD) derive from the germline V gene. TCRbeta CDR3 regions were amplified from genomic DNA using the immunoSEQ Assay, a bias-controlled multiplex PCR. The original methods were these. Nucleated cell counts per sample were estimated from amplification of reference gene primers within the assay. To quantify the absolute abundance of each unique TCRbeta CDR3 rearrangement, sequence reads were collapsed and filtered. For each sample, productive Simpson clonality was calculated as the square root of Simpson's diversity index across productive rearrangements. The source is immuneACCESS, and TCRdb retained only in-frame sequences with V and J called. Part of the clones is not carried over; for the studies checked, unresolved V genes explain less than half of this, and the remainder is unexplained. V and J calls and clone size are as listed in that table; D and trimming were resolved from the DNA. Here the sample has some 350,000 clones; 85% to 90% occur a single time. 6% to 7.5% of the sample goes to the ten largest clones.

Sequencing was carried out using peripheral blood. The sequence was obtained from a man younger than 30 with active or convalescent COVID-19. The V and J segments used are TRBV10-3 and TRBJ1-2; the D gene is perhaps TRBD1, on 5 matching bases. The CDR3 loop reads CAISEGARRYTF. The DNA is TGTGCCATCAGTGAAGGGGCTAGGCGCTACACCTTC.